Below are 26 T cell receptor beta chains sequenced from a single sample in a study of cytomegalovirus exposure and HLA in healthy donors. 60 Vbeta and 13 Jbeta primers were used in PCR. Only in-frame clones appear in the TCRdb table, and some are missing; sequencing was by immunoSEQ multiplex PCR. Found here are about 96,000 clones, roughly 74% of them singletons; the top ten hold roughly an eighth. Sequenced sample: PBMCs. These TCRs come from a woman in her 70s in good health and CMV-seropositive.

The J gene is TRBJ2-1, the V gene TRBV19; 12 positions agree with TRBD2. The germline V gene has CDR1 LNHDA and CDR2 SQIVND (reference sequence). This CDR3 spans 16 amino acids. The trim removed 1 base at V and 4 bases at J, leaving 2 bases unmatched. The CDR3 protein is CASSIGGLAGYNEQFF. The CDR3 DNA is TGTGCCAGTAGTATAGGCGGACTAGCGGGATACAATGAGCAGTTCTTC.

The chain has TRBV28 and TRBJ2-3, with 11 bases identical to TRBD2. This CDR3 is built from 16 residues. V shed 7 bases and J 5 bases; nucleotides not matched to a gene: 11. CDR1 and CDR2 from the germline V gene are MDHEN and SYDVKM. CDR3: CASTGTSGNLGDTQYF. CDR3 coding DNA: TGTGCCAGCACCGGGACTAGCGGAAATTTAGGAGATACGCAGTATTTT.

The rearrangement joins TRBV18 to TRBJ2-7; tentative D call: TRBD2 (6 bases). The CDR3 is 15 residues long. Germline CDR1 and CDR2: KGHSH and LQKENI. The V and J ends lost 3 bases and 4 bases respectively, with 16 bases between them. CDR3 in amino acids: CASSPGGSLSYEQYF. The CDR3 nucleotides are TGTGCCAGCTCACCGGGGGGTTCTCTCTCGTACGAGCAGTACTTC.

The J gene is TRBJ1-5, the V gene TRBV19; D remains unclear. CDR1 and CDR2 from the germline V gene are LNHDA and SQIVND (reference sequence). V was cut by 5 bases and J by 5 bases, with 7 bases left in between. This CDR3 region has 12 residues. CDR3 region: CASSVNYQPQHF. CDR3 coding DNA: TGTGCCAGTAGTGTAAATTATCAGCCCCAGCATTTT.

The CDR3 spells CASRSDRIASPLHF. CDR3 nucleotides: TGTGCCAGCAGATCGGACAGAATAGCTTCACCCCTCCACTTT. V usage is TRBV6-5 and J usage is TRBJ1-6; D may be TRBD1 (6 bases). The V gene's germline CDR1 is MNHEY and CDR2 SVGAGI. V gave up 6 bases and J gave up 9 bases, with 15 bases separating them. The CDR3 length is 14 residues.

The CDR3 reads CASRKREGRREKLFF. In DNA, the CDR3 is TGTGCCAGCAGAAAAAGGGAGGGAAGGCGCGAAAAACTGTTTTTT. V is TRBV6-5 and J is TRBJ1-4; D unclear. The CDR3 is 15 amino acids. With 6 bases removed from V and 8 bases from J, the gap between germline ends came to 19 bases. CDR1 and CDR2 (germline): MNHEY, SVGAGI.

This sequence joins TRBV5-1 and TRBJ2-2; 10 positions match TRBD1. Germline V lookup: CDR1 SGHRS, CDR2 YFSETQ. CDR3 length: 17 residues. Trimming took 4 bases from V and 4 from J; bases not matched to a gene: 10. The CDR3 nucleotides are TGCGCCAGCAGCACGTTAAAGGGACAGGGGACCACCGGGGAGCTGTTTTTT. This codes for CASSTLKGQGTTGELFF.

The chain uses TRBV5-6 and TRBJ2-7, with TRBD1 as a possible D gene (5 bases). Trimming stripped 0 bases from V and 1 base from J, with 5 bases between. CDR1 and CDR2 (germline): SGHDT, YYEEEE. This CDR3 is 13 amino acids long. The CDR3 sequence is CASSLGQSYEQYF. CDR3 sequence (DNA): TGTGCCAGCAGCTTGGGACAGTCCTACGAGCAGTACTTC.

This chain connects TRBV9 to TRBJ2-5; 7 bases agree with TRBD1. The germline V gene has CDR1 SGDLS and CDR2 YYNGEE. The CDR3 is made up of 14 amino acids. V lost 3 bases, J lost 3 bases, and 5 bases stayed unmatched. The chain's CDR3 is CASSAGQLKETQYF. As DNA, the CDR3 is TGTGCCAGCAGCGCGGGACAGTTGAAAGAGACCCAGTACTTC. Complete variable domain (other parts from reference TRBV9 and TRBJ2-5): DSGVTQTPKHLITATGQRVTLRCSPRSGDLSVYWYQQSLDQGLQFLIQYYNGEERAKGNILERFSAQQFPDLHSELNLSSLELGDSALYFCASSAGQLKETQYFGPGTRLLVL.

This chain connects TRBV28 to TRBJ2-2, with a weak D call TRBD1 (6 bases). Trimming left V 7 bases short and J 2 bases short, with 11 bases between. Germline assignment: CDR1 MDHEN and CDR2 SYDVKM. This CDR3 contains 14 residues. CDR3 protein: CASMGHPNTGELFF. CDR3 DNA: TGTGCCAGCATGGGACACCCTAACACCGGGGAGCTGTTTTTT.

The J gene is TRBJ2-2, the V gene TRBV12-5; 7 positions match TRBD1. Germline CDR1 is LGHNT and CDR2 is FRNRAP. The CDR3 length is 15 residues. The J segment lost 6 bases and the V segment lost 1 base, leaving 5 bases of the junction unmatched. The CDR3 loop is CASGLGQGSAGELFF. The CDR3 DNA follows: TGTGCTAGTGGTTTGGGACAGGGTTCGGCCGGGGAGCTGTTTTTT.

The rearrangement links TRBV10-3 to TRBJ1-1; 7 bases match TRBD1. The CDR3 loop spans 17 amino acids. J was trimmed by 5 bases and V by 0 bases; bases with no gene match: 12. Germline loops: CDR1 ENHRY, CDR2 SYGVKD. CDR3 protein: CAISESRQGLEGTEAFF. The CDR3 coding sequence is TGTGCCATCAGTGAGTCACGACAGGGATTGGAAGGGACTGAAGCTTTCTTT.

This chain links TRBV6-1 with TRBJ2-3; D uncertain. This CDR3 has 14 amino acids. The V gene lost 9 bases and the J gene lost 3 bases, with 16 bases spanning the gap. The germline V gene encodes CDR1 MNHNS and CDR2 SASEGT. The CDR3, as DNA: TGTGCCAGTAAAGAGGTTTTTGAGACAGATACGCAGTATTTT. Encoded protein: CASKEVFETDTQYF.

The V and J genes are TRBV30 and TRBJ2-5, with D possibly being TRBD2 (6 bases). Germline lookup yields CDR1 GTSNPN and CDR2 SVGIG (reference sequence). Trimming stripped 4 bases from V and 3 bases from J, with 12 bases between. The CDR3 sequence is 13 residues long. The CDR3 here is CAWTRGTKETQYF. In DNA form, the CDR3 reads TGTGCCTGGACCCGGGGGACCAAAGAGACCCAGTACTTC.

This clone was recorded a few times. V and J are TRBV12-5 and TRBJ2-2; tentatively, D is TRBD2 (5 bases). Trimming took 0 bases from V and 6 from J, leaving 14 bases between them. Germline CDR1 and CDR2: LGHNT and FRNRAP. The CDR3 totals 16 residues. The CDR3 is CASGLVISGRAGELFF. The CDR3 region has the DNA TGTGCTAGTGGTTTGGTAATTTCGGGAAGGGCCGGGGAGCTGTTTTTT.

V usage is TRBV5-1 and J usage is TRBJ1-3, with a possible D match to TRBD1 (6 bases). Germline V gene sequence: CDR1 SGHRS, CDR2 YFSETQ. There are 17 residues in the CDR3. Between the trimmed V and J ends, which lost 0 bases and 0 bases, there was a span of 13 bases. CDR3 nucleotide sequence: TGCGCCAGCAGCTTGGCCGGACAGCGGAGCTCTGGAAACACCATATATTTT. It is translated as CASSLAGQRSSGNTIYF.

The genes are TRBV11-1 and TRBJ2-5; 8 bases align to TRBD2. V lost 4 bases and J lost 5; bases outside the gene matches: 3. CDR1 is SGHAT, CDR2 FQDESV, per germline (reference sequence). The CDR3 covers 13 residues. The CDR3: CASSYGRGETQYF. The CDR3 DNA is TGTGCCAGCAGCTACGGGAGGGGGGAGACCCAGTACTTC.

The chain carries TRBV2 and TRBJ2-2, with D tentatively TRBD2 (6 bases). Trimming shortened V by 6 bases and J by 6 bases, and 17 bases separated the two germline ends. Germline V gene sequence: CDR1 SNHLY, CDR2 FYNNEI. This CDR3 comprises 15 residues. Here the CDR3 DNA reads TGTGCCAGCAGCTACCGGGACTTCTCGGCCGGGGAGCTGTTTTTT. Protein: CASSYRDFSAGELFF. Supplemented by reference TRBV2 and TRBJ2-2, the full variable domain reads EPEVTQTPSHQVTQMGQEVILRCVPISNHLYFYWYRQILGQKVEFLVSFYNNEISEKSEIFDDQFSVERPDGSNFTLKIRSTKLEDSAMYFCASSYRDFSAGELFFGEGSRLTVL.

The chain is built from TRBV6-5 and TRBJ2-7; TRBD1 matches 7 bases. CDR1 is MNHEY and CDR2 is SVGAGI in the germline V gene. CDR3 length: 14 residues. The V segment lost 4 bases and the J segment 0 bases; nucleotides outside the gene matches: 3. DNA for the CDR3: TGTGCCAGCAGTTTGGGACAGCCCTCCTACGAGCAGTACTTC. This gives the protein CASSLGQPSYEQYF.

In its sample, this clone was seen once. The chain has TRBV6-5 and TRBJ1-2; D unresolved. This CDR3 has 14 amino acids. V dropped 4 bases and J dropped 4 bases, with 13 bases sitting between them. Germline V gives CDR1 MNHEY, CDR2 SVGAGI. The CDR3 is CASSFQAGSYGYTF. Here the CDR3 DNA reads TGTGCCAGCAGTTTCCAGGCCGGGAGCTATGGCTACACCTTC.

This CDR3 reads CASSLTGGNSPLHF. The CDR3 DNA reads as TGCGCCAGCAGCTTGACCGGGGGGAATTCACCCCTCCACTTT. The V call is TRBV5-1, the J call TRBJ1-6; maybe TRBD1 (5 bases). Looked up from germline, CDR1 is SGHRS and CDR2 is YFSETQ. CDR3 length equals 14 residues. V was cut by 1 base and J by 7 bases, with 9 bases left in between.

This clone was seen a handful of times. The genes are TRBV6-1 and TRBJ2-7; no clear D gene. The V end lost 10 bases, the J end lost 3 bases, and 10 bases lay between the germline ends. The CDR3 is 11 amino acids. Germline values: CDR1 MNHNS, CDR2 SASEGT. The CDR3 is CATRFSYEQYF. The CDR3 bases are TGTGCCACACGATTCAGCTACGAGCAGTACTTC.

This sequence joins TRBV28 and TRBJ2-1; 8 nucleotides align to TRBD1. The V gene end was trimmed by 3 bases and the J gene end by 5 bases; junction bases not matched to a gene: 9. The CDR3 has 16 amino acids. Germline CDR1 is MDHEN and CDR2 is SYDVKM. The chain's CDR3 is CASSFGQGVTNNEQFF. CDR3 coding DNA: TGTGCCAGCAGTTTCGGACAGGGAGTAACCAACAATGAGCAGTTCTTC.

This chain joins TRBV10-1 and TRBJ2-2, with D possibly being TRBD1 (6 bases). This CDR3 is 14 amino acids long. V dropped 7 bases and J dropped 0 bases, with 9 bases sitting between them. Germline loops: CDR1 WNHNN, CDR2 SYGVQD (reference sequence). CDR3 nucleotide sequence: TGCGCCAGCACGGACAGCCCGAACACCGGGGAGCTGTTTTTT. This sequence encodes CASTDSPNTGELFF.

CDR3 region: CASRSTGKGYTF. CDR3 DNA sequence: TGTGCCAGCAGGAGCACAGGGAAGGGATACACCTTC. V usage is TRBV6-5 and J usage is TRBJ1-2; D may be TRBD1 (6 bases). CDR1 is MNHEY, CDR2 SVGAGI, per germline. Trimming removed 6 bases from V and 11 bases from J, with 16 bases in between. The CDR3 loop spans 12 amino acids.

This chain joins TRBV13 and TRBJ2-7, with 8 bases fitting TRBD1. Germline V lookup: CDR1 PRHDT, CDR2 FYEKMQ (reference sequence). The CDR3 length is 13 residues. J gave up 6 bases and V 4 bases, and 5 bases lay outside the gene matches. In DNA form, the CDR3 reads TGTGCCAGCAGCTCGGACAGGGTGGGCGAGCAGTACTTC. Its translation: CASSSDRVGEQYF.